This T cell receptor (beta chain) was retrieved from a study of cytomegalovirus exposure and HLA in healthy donors. V lost 4 bases and J lost 2; bases outside the gene matches: 3. The CDR3 has 14 amino acids. CDR1 SGHRS and CDR2 YFSETQ come from the germline V gene. As concerns this clone: Its antigen remains unidentified.

Notes on the study in general: Altogether, more than 150 TCR beta chains were recorded as cytomegalovirus-associated.

This PCR relied on a set of 60 Vbeta primers and 13 Jbeta primers. TCRdb keeps only in-frame clones here, not all; method: immunoSEQ multiplex PCR. This repertoire shows some 130,000 clones, 82% found once; its top ten account for roughly 1.2%. The receptor comes from a boy aged 5-17 years in good health and CMV-seronegative. This chain joins TRBV5-1 and TRBJ2-7; 10 bases map to TRBD2. The sequencing input was PBMCs. This CDR3 reads CASSATSGTYEQYF. The CDR3 DNA is TGCGCCAGCAGCGCAACTAGCGGGACCTACGAGCAGTACTTC.